This T cell receptor (beta chain) originates from a study of T cells in Graves' hyperthyroidism and ophthalmopathy. Study background: Peripheral blood specimens were obtained at initial diagnosis, prior to any treatment.

Template material for amplifying TCR beta CDR3 regions consisted of RNA transcripts. The HTBI primer set was used in a first-round RT-PCR of the TCR CDR3. TCRdb ran MiXCR on the multiplex PCR reads and lists one entry per CDR3 protein. The profile shows about 380,000 distinct CDR3 sequences, about 18% of them singletons. Points from the study as a whole: Ophthalmopathy was told apart from stable hyperthyroidism by a 13 V-J model. Also found in blood were most expanded thyroid clonotypes above 0.001.

Fresh peripheral blood, roughly 10 ml, was the source of the PBMCs. This CDR3 spans 14 amino acids. V shed 0 bases, J shed 6 bases, and the junction held 4 bases outside the gene matches. Germline lookup yields CDR1 SGHRS and CDR2 YFSETQ. In its sample, this clonotype was seen a few times. Its antigen is still unknown. This receptor was identified in a man aged 18-30 years with Graves' ophthalmopathy. The material sequenced was blood. The rearrangement links TRBV5-1 to TRBJ2-7, with 9 nucleotides matching TRBD1. The CDR3 sequence is CASSLGTGEGEQYF. CDR3 sequence (DNA): TGCGCCAGCAGCTTGGGGACAGGGGAGGGCGAGCAGTACTTC.